Reported below is one TCR beta chain. Per the germline V gene, CDR1 is MNHEY and CDR2 is SVGEGT. The CDR3 length is 16 residues. J lost 2 bases, V lost 6 bases, and 7 bases had no gene match. The data belong to a study of tumor-infiltrating lymphocytes in oesophageal squamous cell carcinoma. Using its own MiXCR run on the PCR reads, TCRdb lists one record per CDR3 protein. This sample has about 11,000 distinct CDR3 sequences; roughly 53% occur once, and the top ten carry around 24%. Input material: esophageal tumor tissue. This chain joins TRBV6-2 or TRBV6-3 and TRBJ2-1, with 10 bases lining up with TRBD1. This clonotype originated in a male donor with esophageal squamous cell carcinoma. For the CDR3, the DNA is TGTGCCAGCAGCGAACCCGGACAGGGGGCCTACAATGAGCAGTTCTTC. The encoded protein is CASSEPGQGAYNEQFF.